The clone carrying this T cell receptor beta chain was counted once. The target antigen is unknown. This sample is drawn from a study of a mutant IDH1 vaccine in newly diagnosed glioma. On the study more broadly: Treated patients were roughly 62% male, 37.5% female, mean age 40.4 years.

Indicated time point: week 47, end of study. Each vaccine dose was 300 ug of mutant IDH1 20-mer peptide, with topical imiquimod. The germline V and J ends were trimmed by 3 bases and 3 bases, with 6 bases remaining between them. The CDR3 sequence is 12 residues long. Germline V lookup: CDR1 ENHRY, CDR2 SYGVKD. TCRdb keeps only in-frame clones here, not all; method: immunoSEQ multiplex PCR. The repertoire consists of fewer than 35,000 clones, with around 82% occurring once and the leading ten covering 29%. The V call is TRBV10-3, the J call TRBJ2-7; D is ambiguous. The sequencing used PBMCs, collected from a glioma patient whose treatment included an IDH1 peptide vaccine. The receptor comes from a man in his thirties or forties with glioma. The CDR3 reads CAISDVRYEQYF. The CDR3 DNA is TGTGCCATCAGTGATGTTCGCTACGAGCAGTACTTC.